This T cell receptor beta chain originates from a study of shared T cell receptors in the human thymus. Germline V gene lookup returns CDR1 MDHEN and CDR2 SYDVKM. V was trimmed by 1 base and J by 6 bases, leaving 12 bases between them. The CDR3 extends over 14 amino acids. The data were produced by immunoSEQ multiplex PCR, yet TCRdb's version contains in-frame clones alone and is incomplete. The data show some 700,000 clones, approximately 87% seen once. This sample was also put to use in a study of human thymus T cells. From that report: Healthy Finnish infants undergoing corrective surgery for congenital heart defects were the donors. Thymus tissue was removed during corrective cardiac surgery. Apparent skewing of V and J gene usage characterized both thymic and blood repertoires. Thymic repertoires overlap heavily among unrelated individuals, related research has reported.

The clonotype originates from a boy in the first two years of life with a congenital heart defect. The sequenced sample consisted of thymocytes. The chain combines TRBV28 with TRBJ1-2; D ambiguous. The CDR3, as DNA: TGTGCCAGCAGTTTATCGCAGAATCCCAATGGCTACACCTTC. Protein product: CASSLSQNPNGYTF.